This T cell receptor (beta chain) was obtained from a study of T cell repertoires in ileal Crohn's disease. The sample's time point: neoterminal ileum biopsy at postoperative endoscopy, about 6 months after surgery. This clone was counted only a few times. TCRB immunosequencing input was 400 to 650 nanograms of biopsy DNA per sample. Repertoires were generated with immunoSEQ multiplex PCR, while TCRdb's copy carries only in-frame clones and drops some. The table includes about 11,000 clones, roughly two thirds detected once. Germline loops: CDR1 SGHRS, CDR2 YFSETQ. The CDR3 sequence is 15 residues long. Between the trimmed V and J ends, which lost 4 bases and 1 base, there was a span of 14 bases.

The chain employs TRBV5-1 and TRBJ1-1; a weak D match, TRBD1 (6 bases). Specimen: ileal tissue. The clonotype originates from an adult with Crohn's disease. The CDR3 DNA reads TGCGCCAGCAGCCAGAGAGGGGGTGCGAACACTGAAGCTTTCTTT. Translation: CASSQRGGANTEAFF.